This TCR beta chain was obtained from a study of blood T cell repertoires in COVID-19. TCRdb's copy holds only in-frame clones and misses some; the assay was immunoSEQ multiplex PCR. The profile shows under 300,000 clones, roughly 84% of them singletons. V shed 5 bases, J shed 13 bases, and the junction held 5 bases outside the gene matches. The CDR3 is made up of 11 amino acids. The germline V gene has CDR1 MNHEY and CDR2 SVGEGT. This clonotype originated in a woman aged 40 to 50 who had recovered from COVID-19. This chain joins TRBV6-2 or TRBV6-3 and TRBJ2-1, with 7 bases identical to TRBD2. Sequencing input: peripheral blood. CDR3 in amino acids: CASSQLARQFF. The CDR3 region has the DNA TGTGCCAGCAGTCAACTAGCGAGACAGTTCTTC.